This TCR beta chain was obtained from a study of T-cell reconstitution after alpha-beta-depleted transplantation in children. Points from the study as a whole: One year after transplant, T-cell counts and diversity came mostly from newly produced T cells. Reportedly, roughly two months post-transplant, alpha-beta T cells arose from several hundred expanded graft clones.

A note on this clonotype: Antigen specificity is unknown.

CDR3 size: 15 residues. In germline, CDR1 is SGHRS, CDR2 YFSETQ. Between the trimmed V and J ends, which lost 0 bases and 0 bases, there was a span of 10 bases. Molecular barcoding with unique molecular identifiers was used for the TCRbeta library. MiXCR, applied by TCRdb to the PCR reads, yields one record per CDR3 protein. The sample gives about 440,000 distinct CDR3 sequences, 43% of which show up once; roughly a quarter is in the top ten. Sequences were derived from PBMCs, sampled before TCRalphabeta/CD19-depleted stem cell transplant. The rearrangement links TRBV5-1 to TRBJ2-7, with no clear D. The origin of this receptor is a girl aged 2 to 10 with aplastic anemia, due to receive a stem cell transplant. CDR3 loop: CASSLDGMFSYEQYF. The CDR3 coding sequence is TGCGCCAGCAGCTTGGATGGGATGTTCTCCTACGAGCAGTACTTC.